The sequence of this TCR beta chain was determined in a study of cytomegalovirus exposure and HLA in healthy donors. Findings of the study overall: Specificity for CMV antigens was confirmed in vitro for a few of the CMV-associated chains. Cytomegalovirus-associated TCR beta chains were listed, numbering some 150. A later analysis showed TCR association rates differing by HLA locus, peaking at DRB1 and lowest at HLA-C. Most TCR beta V segments were productive about 87% or about 30% of the time in an earlier analysis.

CDR3 length: 16 residues. Trimming at V came to 4 bases and at J to 1 base, leaving 7 bases not matched to a gene. Looked up from germline, CDR1 is LGHNA and CDR2 is YNFKEQ. Turning to this clone: Its antigen is currently unknown.

The PCR made use of 60 Vbeta and 13 Jbeta primers. Using immunoSEQ multiplex PCR, the repertoire was profiled, and TCRdb retains in-frame clones only, with some absent. The sample shows about 180,000 clones, around 76% of them seen only once. The rearrangement uses TRBV4-2 and TRBJ2-1; 7 nucleotides match TRBD2. The origin of this receptor is a middle-aged man in good health and CMV-seronegative. The material sequenced was PBMCs. The CDR3 loop is CASSRDEAGSYNEQFF. The CDR3, as DNA: TGTGCCAGCAGCCGCGACGAAGCGGGGTCCTACAATGAGCAGTTCTTC.